The 26 T cell receptor beta chains presented below share a single source sample, sequenced in a study of blood T cell repertoires in COVID-19 (dated by TCRdb to about 2020). The receptor library was made with the immunoSEQ multiplex PCR assay. TCRdb's version of the immuneACCESS table is confined to in-frame rearrangements and falls short of the full clone set. An unresolved V gene accounts for under half of the shortfall where checked; the remainder is of unknown origin. The sample data list 270,000 or so clones, and around 88% of these were observed just once. About 4.2% of the sample goes to the ten largest clones. Specimen: peripheral blood. These receptors were collected from a middle-aged man with acute or convalescent COVID-19.

The chain couples TRBV10-3 to TRBJ1-1, with 9 bases fitting TRBD1. The V gene's germline CDR1 is ENHRY and CDR2 SYGVKD. This CDR3 contains 16 residues. Trimming at V came to 8 bases and at J to 4 bases, leaving 14 bases not matched to a gene. The CDR3 spells CAIQGTPQGASTEAFF. CDR3 nucleotide sequence: TGTGCCATCCAGGGCACACCACAGGGGGCCAGCACTGAAGCTTTCTTT.

V and J are TRBV3-1 (or the pseudogene TRBV3-2) and TRBJ2-1, with 12 bases aligning to TRBD2. Germline V gene lookup returns CDR1 LGHDT and CDR2 YNNKEL (reference sequence). This CDR3 spans 17 amino acids. V shed 0 bases, J shed 4 bases, and the junction held 4 bases outside the gene matches. The CDR3 region has the DNA TGTGCCAGCAGCCAAGACCCTAGCGGGGGGGTTTACAATGAGCAGTTCTTC. Its protein product is CASSQDPSGGVYNEQFF.

The chain uses TRBV6-1 and TRBJ2-7; no definite D call. The CDR3 contains 12 residues. Germline loops: CDR1 MNHNS, CDR2 SASEGT. V lost 3 bases to trimming and J lost 3 bases, with 6 bases between them. DNA for the CDR3: TGTGCCAGCAGTGACAGAGGCTACGAGCAGTACTTC. This codes for CASSDRGYEQYF.

This clone appeared once. The V gene is TRBV6-6, the J gene TRBJ2-7, with TRBD1 identical over 7 bases. Germline lookup yields CDR1 MNHNY and CDR2 SVGAGI (reference sequence). J lost 0 bases, V lost 4 bases, and 9 bases had no gene match. The CDR3 covers 16 residues. The CDR3 loop is CASSFAPGTVSYEQYF. CDR3 DNA: TGTGCCAGCAGTTTCGCCCCTGGGACAGTCTCCTACGAGCAGTACTTC.

The CDR3 spells CASSPDSTPSYGYTF. The CDR3 region has the DNA TGCGCCAGCAGCCCCGACAGCACCCCGTCCTATGGCTACACCTTC. This rearrangement joins TRBV5-1 to TRBJ1-2; D might be TRBD1 (5 bases). Trimming took 4 bases from V and 4 from J, leaving 17 bases between them. CDR1 is SGHRS and CDR2 is YFSETQ in the germline V gene. The CDR3 runs 15 residues.

The chain couples TRBV29-1 to TRBJ1-2, with TRBD1 identical over 9 bases. This CDR3 region has 16 residues. V lost 6 bases and J lost 4; bases outside the gene matches: 15. Germline V CDR1 and CDR2: SQVTM, ANQGSEA. CDR3 DNA: TGCAGCGTCGATCCCCTCGACAGGGGGTCCCCCTATGGCTACACCTTC. Its translation: CSVDPLDRGSPYGYTF.

The genes are TRBV5-1 and TRBJ2-7; 8 bases are a match to TRBD1. Germline CDR1 and CDR2: SGHRS and YFSETQ. This CDR3 spans 15 amino acids. Trimming cost V 4 bases and J 0 bases; bases outside gene matches: 6. The CDR3 sequence is CASSRGQGRSYEQYF. The CDR3 nucleotides read TGCGCCAGCAGCCGAGGACAGGGCCGCTCCTACGAGCAGTACTTC.

J is TRBJ2-2 and V is TRBV5-1; a possible D gene is TRBD1 (6 bases). CDR1 SGHRS and CDR2 YFSETQ come from the germline V gene. Deletions cut 0 bases from V and 1 base from J, with 7 bases between. The length of the CDR3 is 15 residues. This CDR3 is CASSLATGNTGELFF. In nucleotides, the CDR3 is TGCGCCAGCAGCTTGGCGACAGGGAACACCGGGGAGCTGTTTTTT.

The rearrangement joins TRBV4-1 to TRBJ2-7; 7 bases align to TRBD2. The CDR3 is 14 residues long. Germline V lookup: CDR1 MGHRA, CDR2 YSYEKL. V shed 4 bases, J shed 4 bases, and the junction held 7 bases outside the gene matches. CDR3 coding DNA: TGCGCCAGCAGCCCGGGCCCCGGGGGGTACGAGCAGTACTTC. Its translation is CASSPGPGGYEQYF.

This clone was observed a few times. The chain recombines TRBV14 with TRBJ2-7; D is perhaps TRBD2 (5 bases). This CDR3 is built from 15 residues. CDR1 and CDR2 (germline): SGHDN, FVKESK. V lost 0 bases and J lost 3, with 12 bases in between. CDR3 coding DNA: TGTGCCAGCAGCCAAGAGTATTCCGGGATCTACGAGCAGTACTTC. Translating it yields CASSQEYSGIYEQYF.

V usage is TRBV6-6 and J usage is TRBJ2-7, with D perhaps TRBD1 (6 bases). CDR3 size: 13 residues. Germline V gives CDR1 MNHNY, CDR2 SVGAGI (reference sequence). Trimming shortened V by 6 bases and J by 5 bases, and 14 bases separated the two germline ends. The CDR3 nucleotides read TGTGCCAGCAGACAGGGATCGAGGGACGAGCAGTACTTC. Amino acid sequence: CASRQGSRDEQYF.

This sequence joins TRBV2 and TRBJ1-6; D uncertain. The germline V and J ends were trimmed by 3 bases and 8 bases, with 8 bases remaining between them. The germline CDR1 and CDR2 sequences are SNHLY and FYNNEI. The CDR3 runs 13 residues. The DNA for the CDR3 is TGTGCCAGCAGTGACCTCCCCTATTCACCCCTCCACTTT. It is translated as CASSDLPYSPLHF.

Details on this clone: The sample holds other DNA sequences that translate to the same CDR3. The chain employs TRBV5-5 and TRBJ1-2; D is ambiguous. The CDR3 covers 13 residues. Germline CDR1 reads SGHKS; CDR2 reads YYEKEE (reference sequence). Trimming left V 1 base short and J 2 bases short, with 6 bases between. The CDR3 DNA follows: TGTGCCAGCAGCTTGAGAGGAAACTATGGCTACACCTTC. It yields the protein CASSLRGNYGYTF. The entire variable domain, with the rest obtained from reference TRBV5-5 and TRBJ1-2, is as follows: DAGVTQSPTHLIKTRGQQVTLRCSPISGHKSVSWYQQVLGQGPQFIFQYYEKEERGRGNFPDRFSARQFPNYSSELNVNALLLGDSALYLCASSLRGNYGYTFGSGTRLTVV.

The chain recombines TRBV5-1 with TRBJ2-1; 9 bases fit TRBD2. The germline V gene encodes CDR1 SGHRS and CDR2 YFSETQ. This CDR3 comprises 14 residues. V gave up 3 bases and J gave up 9 bases; unmatched junction bases: 7. CDR3 sequence (DNA): TGCGCCAGCAGCTCCCTGGCGGGGGGGAGTGAGCAGTTCTTC. Translating it yields CASSSLAGGSEQFF.

The rearrangement joins TRBV3-1 (or the pseudogene TRBV3-2) to TRBJ1-3; D not certain. Per the germline V gene, CDR1 is LGHDT and CDR2 is YNNKEL (reference sequence). This CDR3 comprises 15 residues. V was cut by 0 bases and J by 11 bases, with 17 bases left in between. The CDR3 nucleotides are TGTGCCAGCAGCCAAGATGTAGGCCCAACTCGGGCCATATATTTT. This gives the protein CASSQDVGPTRAIYF.

The gene calls are TRBV10-3 and TRBJ1-2; the match to TRBD1 covers 8 bases. With 7 bases clipped from V and 7 bases from J, the junction kept 8 bases outside the gene matches. CDR3 length: 13 residues. Looked up from germline, CDR1 is ENHRY and CDR2 is SYGVKD. CDR3 residues: CAITSQGAVGYTF. In DNA, the CDR3 is TGTGCCATCACTTCCCAGGGGGCGGTTGGCTACACCTTC.

The chain has TRBV6-4 and TRBJ2-3; 7 positions match TRBD1. Germline V gene data show CDR1 as MRHNA and CDR2 as SNTAGT. V shed 0 bases and J 4 bases; nucleotides not matched to a gene: 1. There are 14 residues in the CDR3. The DNA for the CDR3 is TGTGCCAGCAGTGACTCCCAGGGGGCAGATACGCAGTATTTT. It specifies CASSDSQGADTQYF.

This chain joins TRBV10-3 and TRBJ1-4, with D unclear. The V gene's germline CDR1 is ENHRY and CDR2 SYGVKD. V dropped 4 bases and J dropped 6 bases, with 9 bases sitting between them. The CDR3 is made up of 13 amino acids. The CDR3 coding sequence is TGTGCCATCAGTGCTGGAGTGGATGAAAAACTGTTTTTT. Its protein product is CAISAGVDEKLFF.

The CDR3 bases are TGCGCCAGCAGCCAAGAACCGCAGTCCCTCGCGCAGTATTTT. Translated: CASSQEPQSLAQYF. The chain couples TRBV4-1 to TRBJ2-3; D not certain. The germline V gene encodes CDR1 MGHRA and CDR2 YSYEKL. V shed 0 bases and J shed 10 bases, with 14 bases lying between them. This CDR3 has 14 residues.

The gene calls are TRBV5-1 and TRBJ2-6, with a tentative D call TRBD2 (6 bases). The CDR3 covers 15 residues. CDR1 and CDR2 (germline): SGHRS, YFSETQ. V lost 4 bases and J lost 8, with 16 bases in between. DNA for the CDR3: TGCGCCAGCAGCAGCTGGGGGGACCTTCCCAACGTCCTGACTTTC. This encodes CASSSWGDLPNVLTF.

The chain recombines TRBV5-4 with TRBJ1-5; a weak D match, TRBD1 (6 bases). The germline V gene encodes CDR1 SGHNT and CDR2 YYREEE (reference sequence). The ends were cut back, 5 bases at V and 4 bases at J, with 10 bases in the middle. The CDR3 contains 13 residues. The CDR3 region is CASSMDRNQPQHF. In DNA, the CDR3 is TGTGCCAGCAGTATGGACAGAAATCAGCCCCAGCATTTT.

This clone has more than one count but fewer than ten. The chain is built from TRBV11-1 and TRBJ1-6; possibly TRBD1 for D (5 bases). The CDR3 runs 14 residues. The germline V gene has CDR1 SGHAT and CDR2 FQDESV (reference sequence). V was pared by 3 bases and J by 7 bases, with 10 bases between. CDR3 protein: CASSFDRPNSPLHF. In DNA, the CDR3 is TGTGCCAGCAGCTTCGACAGACCCAATTCACCCCTCCACTTT. Based on the CDR3 plus reference TRBV11-1 and TRBJ1-6, the full variable domain is EAEVAQSPRYKITEKSQAVAFWCDPISGHATLYWYRQILGQGPELLVQFQDESVVDDSQLPKDRFSAERLKGVDSTLKIQPAELGDSAMYLCASSFDRPNSPLHFGNGTRLTVT.

The V and J genes are TRBV18 and TRBJ1-1; D call uncertain. The germline V gene encodes CDR1 KGHSH and CDR2 LQKENI. Deletions cut 1 base from V and 5 bases from J, with 14 bases between. The CDR3 contains 15 residues. CDR3 sequence: CASSPLASAGTEAFF. CDR3 DNA: TGTGCCAGCTCACCACTCGCATCCGCGGGGACTGAAGCTTTCTTT.

The V and J genes are TRBV7-2 and TRBJ2-2, with TRBD2 matching over 8 bases. There are 14 residues in the CDR3. J was trimmed by 5 bases and V by 8 bases; bases with no gene match: 7. The germline gives CDR1 SGHTA, CDR2 FQGNSA. The CDR3 loop reads CASQERGRTGELFF. The CDR3 DNA reads TGTGCCAGCCAGGAGCGGGGGAGGACCGGGGAGCTGTTTTTT.

The chain carries TRBV6-5 and TRBJ1-1; D not resolved. V gave up 6 bases and J gave up 5 bases, with 13 bases separating them. The CDR3 is made up of 13 amino acids. CDR1 and CDR2 from the germline V gene are MNHEY and SVGAGI. CDR3 in amino acids: CASSSVRDTEAFF. The CDR3 DNA reads as TGTGCCAGCAGCTCGGTGCGGGATACTGAAGCTTTCTTT.

The chain joins TRBV15 to TRBJ1-5; D is unresolved. The CDR3 covers 15 residues. V shed 0 bases and J shed 1 base, with 7 bases lying between them. Germline CDR1 and CDR2: LNHNV and YYDKDF (reference sequence). CDR3 nucleotide sequence: TGTGCCACCAGCAGAGATACACAGAGCAATCAGCCCCAGCATTTT. This sequence encodes CATSRDTQSNQPQHF.